The T cell receptor beta chain described here comes from a study of neoadjuvant anti-PD-1 for oral cavity cancer. Background on the study: Most patients had three to four biweekly doses of 3 mg/kg nivolumab before resection. Study-wide results and caveats: With three patients per group, TCR findings need larger cohorts.

Clones were read by immunoSEQ multiplex PCR, and TCRdb kept only the in-frame ones, dropping some. The sample consists of about 42,000 clones, approximately 80% of them appearing once. A remark on this clone: Its target is not known.

This CDR3 is built from 17 residues. Losses at the gene ends were 3 bases for V and 4 bases for J; bases not matched to a gene: 12. From germline, CDR1 is SQVTM and CDR2 ANQGSEA. The time point was: after neoadjuvant nivolumab, at surgical resection. The patients had HPV-negative, locally advanced oral cavity squamous cell carcinoma. PBMCs were not maintained or expanded in culture before analysis. This TCR derives from a person between 40 and 85 years old with oral cavity squamous cell carcinoma. The source material was PBMCs, sampled after nivolumab (anti-PD-1) treatment. The V and J genes are TRBV29-1 and TRBJ2-3; 11 positions match TRBD2. As DNA, the CDR3 is TGCAGCGTTGATCGGGCCTTAGCGGGGGGGGCCCCAGATACGCAGTATTTT. Translation gives CSVDRALAGGAPDTQYF.